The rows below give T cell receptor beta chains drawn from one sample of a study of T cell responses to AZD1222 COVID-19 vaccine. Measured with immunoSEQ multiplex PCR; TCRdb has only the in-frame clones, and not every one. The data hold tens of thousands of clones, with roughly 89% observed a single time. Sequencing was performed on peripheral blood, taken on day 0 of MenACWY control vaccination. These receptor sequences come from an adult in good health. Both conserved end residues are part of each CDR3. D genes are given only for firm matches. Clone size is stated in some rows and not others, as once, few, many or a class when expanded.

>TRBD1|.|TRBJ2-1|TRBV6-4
CASSLTTGVDEQFF
TGTGCCAGCAGTCTAACTACAGGGGTCGATGAGCAGTTCTTC
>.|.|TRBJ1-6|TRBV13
CASSLGQGRADSPLHF
TGTGCCAGCAGCTTAGGACAGGGTAGGGCTGATTCACCCCTCCACTTT
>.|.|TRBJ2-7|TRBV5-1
CASSLGFFRSPDSYEQYF
TGCGCCAGCAGCTTAGGGTTTTTCCGTTCCCCTGACTCCTACGAGCAGTACTTC
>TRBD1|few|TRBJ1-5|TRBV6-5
CASSRDRGSNQPQHF
TGTGCCAGCAGCAGGGACAGGGGTAGCAATCAGCCCCAGCATTTT
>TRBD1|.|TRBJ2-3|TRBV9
CASSVAQGVSTDTQYF
TGTGCCAGCAGCGTAGCTCAGGGGGTTAGCACAGATACGCAGTATTTT
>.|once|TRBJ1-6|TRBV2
CASSESEVWDSPLHF
TGTGCCAGCAGTGAGTCGGAGGTGTGGGATTCACCCCTCCACTTT
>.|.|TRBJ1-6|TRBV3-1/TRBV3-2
CASSQVRDPNSPLHF
TGTGCCAGCAGCCAAGTCCGCGACCCAAATTCACCCCTCCACTTT
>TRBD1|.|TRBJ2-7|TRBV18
CASSRTGIYEQYF
TGTGCCAGCTCACGGACAGGTATCTACGAGCAGTACTTC
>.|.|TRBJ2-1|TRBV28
CASSEGAGLNEQFF
TGTGCCAGCAGTGAGGGAGCGGGCCTCAATGAGCAGTTCTTC
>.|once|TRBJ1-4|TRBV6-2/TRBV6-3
CASSYGAKGVLNEKLFF
TGTGCCAGCAGTTACGGGGCCAAGGGCGTCCTTAATGAAAAACTGTTTTTT
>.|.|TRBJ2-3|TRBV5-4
CASSLAAGTDTQYF
TGTGCCAGCAGCTTGGCGGCAGGCACAGATACGCAGTATTTT